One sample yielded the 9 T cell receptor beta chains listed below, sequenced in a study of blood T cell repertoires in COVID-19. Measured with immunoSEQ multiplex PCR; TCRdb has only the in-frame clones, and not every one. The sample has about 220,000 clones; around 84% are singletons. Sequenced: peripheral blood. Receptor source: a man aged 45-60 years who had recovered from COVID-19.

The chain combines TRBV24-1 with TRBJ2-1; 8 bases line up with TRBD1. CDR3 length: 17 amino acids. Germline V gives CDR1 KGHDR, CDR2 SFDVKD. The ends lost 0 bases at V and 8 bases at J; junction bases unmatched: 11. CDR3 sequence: CATSDLGGTGPVDEQFF. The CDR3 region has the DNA TGTGCCACCAGTGATTTGGGCGGGACAGGCCCCGTTGATGAGCAGTTCTTC.

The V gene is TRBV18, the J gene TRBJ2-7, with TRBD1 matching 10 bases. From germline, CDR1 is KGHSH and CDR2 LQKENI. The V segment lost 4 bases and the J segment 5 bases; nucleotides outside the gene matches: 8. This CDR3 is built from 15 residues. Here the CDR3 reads CASSRTLGQGNEQYF. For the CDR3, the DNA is TGTGCCAGCTCACGCACCTTGGGACAGGGGAACGAGCAGTACTTC.

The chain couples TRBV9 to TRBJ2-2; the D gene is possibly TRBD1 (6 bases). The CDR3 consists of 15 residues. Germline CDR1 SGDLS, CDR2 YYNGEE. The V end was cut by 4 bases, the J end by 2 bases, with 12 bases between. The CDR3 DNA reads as TGTGCCAGCAGCCCGCGGACAGCCAACACCGGGGAGCTGTTTTTT. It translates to CASSPRTANTGELFF. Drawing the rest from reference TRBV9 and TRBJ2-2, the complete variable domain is DSGVTQTPKHLITATGQRVTLRCSPRSGDLSVYWYQQSLDQGLQFLIQYYNGEERAKGNILERFSAQQFPDLHSELNLSSLELGDSALYFCASSPRTANTGELFFGEGSRLTVL.

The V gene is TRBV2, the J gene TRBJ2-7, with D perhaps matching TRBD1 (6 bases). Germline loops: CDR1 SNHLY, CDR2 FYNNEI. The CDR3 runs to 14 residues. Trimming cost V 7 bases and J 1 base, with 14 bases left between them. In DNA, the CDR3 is TGTGCCAGCAATAGGGGGTCGGTGTCCTACGAGCAGTACTTC. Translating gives CASNRGSVSYEQYF.

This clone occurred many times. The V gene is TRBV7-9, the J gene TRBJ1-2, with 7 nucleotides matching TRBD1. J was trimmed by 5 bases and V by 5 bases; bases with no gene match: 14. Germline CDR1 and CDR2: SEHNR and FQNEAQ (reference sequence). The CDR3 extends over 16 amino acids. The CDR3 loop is CASSIGTVSQRYGYTF. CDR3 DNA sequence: TGTGCCAGCAGCATCGGGACAGTTTCACAGAGATATGGCTACACCTTC. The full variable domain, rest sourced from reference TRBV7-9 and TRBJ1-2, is DTGVSQNPRHKITKRGQNVTFRCDPISEHNRLYWYRQTLGQGPEFLTYFQNEAQLEKSRLLSDRFSAERPKGSFSTLEIQRTEQGDSAMYLCASSIGTVSQRYGYTFGSGTRLTVV.

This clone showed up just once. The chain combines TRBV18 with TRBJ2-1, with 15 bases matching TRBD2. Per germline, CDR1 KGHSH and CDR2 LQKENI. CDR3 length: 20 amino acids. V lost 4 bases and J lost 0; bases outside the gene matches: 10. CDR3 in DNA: TGTGCCAGCTCACTCCCCGGACTAGCGGGAGGGCCAGGCTCCTACAATGAGCAGTTCTTC. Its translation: CASSLPGLAGGPGSYNEQFF.

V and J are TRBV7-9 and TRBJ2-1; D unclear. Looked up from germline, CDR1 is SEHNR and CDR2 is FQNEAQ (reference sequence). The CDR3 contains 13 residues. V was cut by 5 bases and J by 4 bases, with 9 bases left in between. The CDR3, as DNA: TGTGCCAGCAGCGAGGAACCATACAATGAGCAGTTCTTC. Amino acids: CASSEEPYNEQFF. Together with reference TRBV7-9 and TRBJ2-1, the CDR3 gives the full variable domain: DTGVSQNPRHKITKRGQNVTFRCDPISEHNRLYWYRQTLGQGPEFLTYFQNEAQLEKSRLLSDRFSAERPKGSFSTLEIQRTEQGDSAMYLCASSEEPYNEQFFGPGTRLTVL.

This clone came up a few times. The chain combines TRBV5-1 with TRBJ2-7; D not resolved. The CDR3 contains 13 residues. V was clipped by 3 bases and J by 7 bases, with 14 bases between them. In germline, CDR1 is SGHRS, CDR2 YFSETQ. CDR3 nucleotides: TGCGCCAGCAGCTGGTCGGGTGGAGTGGAGCAGTACTTC. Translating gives CASSWSGGVEQYF. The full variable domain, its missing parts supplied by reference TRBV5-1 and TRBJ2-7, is KAGVTQTPRYLIKTRGQQVTLSCSPISGHRSVSWYQQTPGQGLQFLFEYFSETQRNKGNFPGRFSGRQFSNSRSEMNVSTLELGDSALYLCASSWSGGVEQYFGPGTRLTVT.

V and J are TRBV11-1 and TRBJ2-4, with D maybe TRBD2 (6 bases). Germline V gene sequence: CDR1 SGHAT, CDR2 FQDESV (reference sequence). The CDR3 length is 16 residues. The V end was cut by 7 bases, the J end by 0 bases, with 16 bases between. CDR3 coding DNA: TGTGCCAGCACCGCGGGATCTGGGGAAGCCAAAAACATTCAGTACTTC. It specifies CASTAGSGEAKNIQYF.